The T cell receptor (beta chain) under discussion was sequenced for a study of cytomegalovirus exposure and HLA in healthy donors. General study results and limits: The study labeled fewer than 200 TCR beta chains cytomegalovirus-associated. Researchers reported in a later analysis that a missense DCLRE1C variant was tied to TCR beta V- and J-gene trimming.

A word on this clone: Its target is unknown.

Each donor's status was that of a healthy bone marrow donor. PCR used 60 Vbeta primers and 13 Jbeta primers. Profiling relied on immunoSEQ multiplex PCR, and the TCRdb table lists in-frame clones only, not all of them. The sample gives 80,000 to 95,000 clones, around 86% of which show up once; 8.5% to 10% is in the top ten. The CDR3 is made up of 13 amino acids. Trimming took off 1 base at V and 4 bases at J, with 7 bases between the two ends. Germline CDR1 is SGHTA and CDR2 is FQGNSA. Input material: PBMCs. The sequence was collected from a man between 25 and 39 years old in good health and CMV-seropositive. The chain carries TRBV7-2 and TRBJ2-5; D is unclear. The CDR3 DNA follows: TGTGCCAGCAGCTTAGTTCCCAGAGAGACCCAGTACTTC. It yields the protein CASSLVPRETQYF.